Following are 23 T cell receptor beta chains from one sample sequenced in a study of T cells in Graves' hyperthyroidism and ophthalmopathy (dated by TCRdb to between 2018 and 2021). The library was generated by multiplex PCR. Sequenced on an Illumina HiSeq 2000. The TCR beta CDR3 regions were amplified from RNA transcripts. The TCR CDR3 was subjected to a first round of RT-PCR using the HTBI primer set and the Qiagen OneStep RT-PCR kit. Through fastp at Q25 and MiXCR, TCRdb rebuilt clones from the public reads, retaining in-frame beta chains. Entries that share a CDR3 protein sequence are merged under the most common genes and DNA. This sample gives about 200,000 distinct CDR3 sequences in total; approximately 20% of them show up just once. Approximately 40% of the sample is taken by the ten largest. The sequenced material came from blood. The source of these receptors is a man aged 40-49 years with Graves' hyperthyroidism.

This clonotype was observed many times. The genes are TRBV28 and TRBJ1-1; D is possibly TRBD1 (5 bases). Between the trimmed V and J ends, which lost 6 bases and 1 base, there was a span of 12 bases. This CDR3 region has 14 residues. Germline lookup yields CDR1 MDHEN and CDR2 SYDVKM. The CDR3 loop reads CASSPRVGNTEAFF. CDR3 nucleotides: TGTGCCAGCAGCCCCAGGGTAGGGAACACTGAAGCTTTCTTT.

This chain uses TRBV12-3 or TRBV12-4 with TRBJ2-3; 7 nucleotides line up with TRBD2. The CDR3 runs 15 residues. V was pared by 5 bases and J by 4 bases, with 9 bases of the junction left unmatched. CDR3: CASSELAVYADTQYF. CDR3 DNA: TGTGCCAGCAGTGAGCTAGCGGTTTACGCAGATACGCAGTATTTT.

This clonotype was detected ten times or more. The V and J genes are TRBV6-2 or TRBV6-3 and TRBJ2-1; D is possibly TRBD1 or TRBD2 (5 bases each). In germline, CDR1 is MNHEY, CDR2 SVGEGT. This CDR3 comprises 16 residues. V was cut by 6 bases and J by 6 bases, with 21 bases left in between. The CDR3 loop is CASRSGRRILGNEQFF. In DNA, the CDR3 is TGTGCCAGCAGGTCGGGACGGAGGATTTTAGGCAATGAGCAGTTCTTC.

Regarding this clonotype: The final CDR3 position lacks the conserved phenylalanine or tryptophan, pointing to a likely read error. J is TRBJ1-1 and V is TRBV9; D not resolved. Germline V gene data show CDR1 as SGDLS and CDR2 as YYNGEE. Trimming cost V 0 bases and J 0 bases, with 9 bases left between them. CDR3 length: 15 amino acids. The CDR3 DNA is TGTGCCAGCAGCGTAGGAGGCAGAATGAACACTGAAGCTTTCTCT. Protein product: CASSVGGRMNTEAFS.

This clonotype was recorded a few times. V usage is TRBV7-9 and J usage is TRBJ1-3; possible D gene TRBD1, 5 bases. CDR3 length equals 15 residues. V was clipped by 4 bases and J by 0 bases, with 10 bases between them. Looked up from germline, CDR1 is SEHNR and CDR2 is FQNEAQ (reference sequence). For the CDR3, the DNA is TGTGCCAGCAGCTCCCGGGGCAGCTCTGGAAACACCATATATTTT. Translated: CASSSRGSSGNTIYF.

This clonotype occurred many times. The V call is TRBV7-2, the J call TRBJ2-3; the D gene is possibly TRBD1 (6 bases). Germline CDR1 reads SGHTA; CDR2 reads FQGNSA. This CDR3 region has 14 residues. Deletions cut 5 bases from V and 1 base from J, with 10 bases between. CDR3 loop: CASSTRQGTDTQYF. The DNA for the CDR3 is TGTGCCAGCAGCACCCGACAGGGCACAGATACGCAGTATTTT.

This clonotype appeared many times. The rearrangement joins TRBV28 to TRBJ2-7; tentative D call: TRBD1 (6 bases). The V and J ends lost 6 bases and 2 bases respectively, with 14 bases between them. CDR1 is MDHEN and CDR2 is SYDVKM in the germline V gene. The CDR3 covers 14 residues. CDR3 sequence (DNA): TGTGCCAGCAGCAAACGGGACACTACCTACGAGCAGTACTTC. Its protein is CASSKRDTTYEQYF.

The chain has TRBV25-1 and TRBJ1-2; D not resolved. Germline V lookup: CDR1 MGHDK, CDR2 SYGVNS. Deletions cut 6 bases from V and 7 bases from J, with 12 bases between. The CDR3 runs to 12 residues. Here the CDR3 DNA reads TGTGCCAGCAGCATTGGAGCTGGTGGCTACACCTTC. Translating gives CASSIGAGGYTF.

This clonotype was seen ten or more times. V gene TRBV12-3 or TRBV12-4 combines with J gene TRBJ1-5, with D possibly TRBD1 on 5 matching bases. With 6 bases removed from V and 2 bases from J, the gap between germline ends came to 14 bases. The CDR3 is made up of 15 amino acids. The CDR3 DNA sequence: TGTGCCAGCAGCCCTAGGGGACGGGGCAATCAGCCCCAGCATTTT. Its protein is CASSPRGRGNQPQHF.

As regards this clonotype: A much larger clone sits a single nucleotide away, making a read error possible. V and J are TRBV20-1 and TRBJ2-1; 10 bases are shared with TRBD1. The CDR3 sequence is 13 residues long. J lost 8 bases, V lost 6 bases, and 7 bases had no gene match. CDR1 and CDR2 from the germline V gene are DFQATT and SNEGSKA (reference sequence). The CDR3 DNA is TGCAGTGCCGACCGGGACAGGGGTCATGAGCAGTTCTTC. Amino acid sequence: CSADRDRGHEQFF.

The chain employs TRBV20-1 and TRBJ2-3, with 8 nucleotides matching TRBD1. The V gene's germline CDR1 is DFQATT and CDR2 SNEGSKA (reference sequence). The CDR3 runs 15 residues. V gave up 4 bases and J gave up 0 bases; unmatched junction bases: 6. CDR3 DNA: TGCAGTGCTACAACGGGACAGGTTAGCACAGATACGCAGTATTTT. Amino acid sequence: CSATTGQVSTDTQYF.

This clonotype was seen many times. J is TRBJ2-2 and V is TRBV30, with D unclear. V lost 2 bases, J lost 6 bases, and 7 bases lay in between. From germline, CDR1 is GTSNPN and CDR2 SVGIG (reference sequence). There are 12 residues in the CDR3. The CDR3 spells CAWSRDAGELFF. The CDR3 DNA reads TGTGCCTGGAGTCGCGACGCCGGGGAGCTGTTTTTT.

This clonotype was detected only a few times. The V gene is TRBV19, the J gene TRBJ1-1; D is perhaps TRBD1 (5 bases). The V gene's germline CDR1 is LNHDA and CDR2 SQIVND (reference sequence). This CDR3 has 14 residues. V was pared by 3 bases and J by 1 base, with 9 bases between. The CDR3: CASSMGGRNTEAFF. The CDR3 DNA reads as TGTGCCAGTAGTATGGGGGGAAGGAACACTGAAGCTTTCTTT.

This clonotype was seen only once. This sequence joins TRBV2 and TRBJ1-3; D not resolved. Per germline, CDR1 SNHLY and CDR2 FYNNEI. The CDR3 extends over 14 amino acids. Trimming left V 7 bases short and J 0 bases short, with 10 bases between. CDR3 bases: TGTGCCAGCACCCACCCGGGCTCTGGAAACACCATATATTTT. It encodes CASTHPGSGNTIYF.

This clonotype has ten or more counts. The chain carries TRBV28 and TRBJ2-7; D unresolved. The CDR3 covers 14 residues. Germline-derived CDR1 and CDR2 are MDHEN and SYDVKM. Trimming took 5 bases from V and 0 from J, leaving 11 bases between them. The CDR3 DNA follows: TGTGCCAGCAGTCCCGTGGGGATCTCCTACGAGCAGTACTTC. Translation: CASSPVGISYEQYF.

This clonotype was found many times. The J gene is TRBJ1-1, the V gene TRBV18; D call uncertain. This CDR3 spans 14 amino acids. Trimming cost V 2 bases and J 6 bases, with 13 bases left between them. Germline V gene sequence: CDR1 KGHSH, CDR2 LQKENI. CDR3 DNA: TGTGCCAGCTCACCAAATAAGGCCTTCCCTGAAGCTTTCTTT. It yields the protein CASSPNKAFPEAFF.

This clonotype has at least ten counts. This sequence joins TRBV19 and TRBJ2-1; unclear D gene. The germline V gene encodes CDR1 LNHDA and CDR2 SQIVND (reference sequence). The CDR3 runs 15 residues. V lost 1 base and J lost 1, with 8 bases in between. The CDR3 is CASSIGHLSYNEQFF. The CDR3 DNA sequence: TGTGCCAGTAGTATAGGACACCTTTCCTACAATGAGCAGTTCTTC.

DNA of the CDR3: TGTGCCAGCAGACCGACAGGAGCATTTCCCCAGTTCTTC. As protein: CASRPTGAFPQFF. V usage is TRBV14 and J usage is TRBJ2-1, with D perhaps TRBD1 (6 bases). The CDR3 totals 13 residues. CDR1 SGHDN and CDR2 FVKESK come from the germline V gene. V was trimmed by 6 bases and J by 13 bases, leaving 19 bases between them.

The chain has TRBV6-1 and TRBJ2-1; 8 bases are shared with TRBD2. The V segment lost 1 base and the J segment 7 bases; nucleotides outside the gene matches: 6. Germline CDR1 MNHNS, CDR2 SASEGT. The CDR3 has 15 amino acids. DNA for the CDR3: TGTGCCAGCAGTGAAGGCGGGGGGCAGATGAATGAGCAGTTCTTC. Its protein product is CASSEGGGQMNEQFF.

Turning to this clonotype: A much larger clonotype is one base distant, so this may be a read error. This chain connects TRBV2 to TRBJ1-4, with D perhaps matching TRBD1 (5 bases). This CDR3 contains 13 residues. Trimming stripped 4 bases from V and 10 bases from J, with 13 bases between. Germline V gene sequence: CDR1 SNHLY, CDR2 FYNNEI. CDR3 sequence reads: CASSAGGRRKLFF. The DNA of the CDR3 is TGTGCCAGCAGTGCTGGGGGGAGGAGAAAACTGTTTTTT.

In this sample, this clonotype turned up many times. The CDR3 nucleotides are TGTGCCAGCGAAACGGCTAGCGGCACCGGGGAGCTGTTTTTT. It codes for CASETASGTGELFF. The chain links TRBV7-3 to TRBJ2-2; 7 bases are shared with TRBD2. Germline V lookup: CDR1 SGHTA, CDR2 FQGTGA. CDR3 length: 14 residues. V shed 8 bases, J shed 4 bases, and the junction held 7 bases outside the gene matches.

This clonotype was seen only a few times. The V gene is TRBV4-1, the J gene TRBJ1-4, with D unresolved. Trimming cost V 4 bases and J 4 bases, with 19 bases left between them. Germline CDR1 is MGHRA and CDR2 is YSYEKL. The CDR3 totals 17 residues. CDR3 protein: CASSRAFKQYDNEKLFF. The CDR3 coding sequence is TGCGCCAGCAGCCGGGCCTTCAAACAGTATGATAATGAAAAACTGTTTTTT.

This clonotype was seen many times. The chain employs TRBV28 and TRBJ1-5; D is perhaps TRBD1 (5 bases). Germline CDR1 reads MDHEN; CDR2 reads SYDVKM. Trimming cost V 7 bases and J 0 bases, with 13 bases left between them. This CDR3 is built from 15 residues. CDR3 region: CASTLDSYSNQPQHF. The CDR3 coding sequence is TGTGCCAGCACTCTCGACAGTTATAGCAATCAGCCCCAGCATTTT.